These 24 T cell receptor beta chains were all obtained from the same sample, sequenced in a study of blood T cell repertoires in COVID-19. Measured with immunoSEQ multiplex PCR; TCRdb has only the in-frame clones, and not every one. Among some 300,000 clones listed, nearly 90% were seen once. The sample taken for sequencing was PBMCs or T cells enriched from blood (not recorded which). The receptor source for this set is a woman aged 30 to 39 who had recovered from COVID-19.

The genes are TRBV30 and TRBJ1-1, with 7 bases identical to TRBD1. Trimming cost V 3 bases and J 1 base; bases outside gene matches: 11. The CDR3 has 16 amino acids. Per germline, CDR1 GTSNPN and CDR2 SVGIG (reference sequence). The CDR3 DNA sequence: TGTGCCTGGAGACCCCCGACAGGGTTGTGGAACACTGAAGCTTTCTTT. Amino acid sequence: CAWRPPTGLWNTEAFF.

CDR3 DNA sequence: TGTGCCAGCAGCTTAGATACCCTCCCCAGGGGCGAGTGTGGCTACACCTTC. This encodes CASSLDTLPRGECGYTF. The rearrangement links TRBV11-3 to TRBJ1-2, with D possibly TRBD1 on 6 matching bases. The CDR3 consists of 17 residues. V lost 0 bases and J lost 7, with 21 bases in between. The germline gives CDR1 SGHNT, CDR2 YENEEA.

J is TRBJ2-1 and V is TRBV27; D possibly corresponds to TRBD2 (6 bases). The CDR3 runs 14 residues. The V gene lost 10 bases and the J gene lost 4 bases, with 17 bases spanning the gap. From germline, CDR1 is MNHEY and CDR2 SMNVEV (reference sequence). CDR3 coding DNA: TGTGCCACCAAGCAAGGAGGGTGGTACAATGAGCAGTTCTTC. Amino acid sequence: CATKQGGWYNEQFF.

This sequence joins TRBV28 and TRBJ1-5, with a possible D match to TRBD1 (6 bases). Trimming took 3 bases from V and 3 from J, leaving 18 bases between them. From germline, CDR1 is MDHEN and CDR2 SYDVKM. The length of the CDR3 is 17 residues. The chain's CDR3 is CASSFPIQGGNNQPQHF. The DNA for the CDR3 is TGTGCCAGCAGTTTCCCGATACAGGGTGGGAACAATCAGCCCCAGCATTTT.

The chain is built from TRBV4-1 and TRBJ1-1, with D unclear. This CDR3 has 16 amino acids. V was cut by 3 bases and J by 2 bases, with 16 bases left in between. The germline V gene encodes CDR1 MGHRA and CDR2 YSYEKL. CDR3 bases: TGCGCCAGCAGCCAGGGCAGGAGGCCAGCCAACACTGAAGCTTTCTTT. Translation: CASSQGRRPANTEAFF.

The rearrangement uses TRBV6-6 and TRBJ1-5; 7 bases align to TRBD1. V lost 6 bases, J lost 5 bases, and 7 bases stayed unmatched. Germline V CDR1 and CDR2: MNHNY, SVGAGI (reference sequence). The CDR3 is 14 residues long. CDR3 region: CASSQGGGDQPQHF. The CDR3 DNA is TGTGCCAGCAGCCAGGGGGGTGGGGATCAGCCCCAGCATTTT.

The rearrangement links TRBV18 to TRBJ1-1, with D possibly being TRBD1 (6 bases). This CDR3 is 14 amino acids long. Germline V lookup: CDR1 KGHSH, CDR2 LQKENI. With 2 bases removed from V and 1 base from J, the gap between germline ends came to 8 bases. The CDR3 region is CASSPNRENTEAFF. The CDR3 DNA reads as TGTGCCAGCTCACCAAACAGGGAGAACACTGAAGCTTTCTTT.

DNA for the CDR3: TGTGCCAGCAGCCCAAGGGGGGGCTCGGTCCCCTACGAGCAGTACTTC. This sequence encodes CASSPRGGSVPYEQYF. The chain is built from TRBV9 and TRBJ2-7, with D perhaps matching TRBD2 (7 bases). The CDR3 covers 16 residues. In germline, CDR1 is SGDLS, CDR2 YYNGEE. Trimming stripped 4 bases from V and 2 bases from J, with 19 bases between.

This clone was found a few times. The chain combines TRBV28 with TRBJ1-1, with D hard to call. CDR1 and CDR2 (germline): MDHEN, SYDVKM. The CDR3 extends over 15 amino acids. Trimming took 4 bases from V and 4 from J, leaving 16 bases between them. In DNA, the CDR3 is TGTGCCAGCAGTTACCGCGGGAGGGCCGTCACTGAAGCTTTCTTT. It translates to CASSYRGRAVTEAFF.

The chain's CDR3 is CASSFRVGELFF. CDR3 coding DNA: TGCGCCAGCAGCTTCCGAGTCGGGGAGCTGTTTTTT. The chain joins TRBV5-1 to TRBJ2-2; D unresolved. V lost 2 bases, J lost 7 bases, and 6 bases lay in between. Germline lookup yields CDR1 SGHRS and CDR2 YFSETQ. This CDR3 region has 12 residues.

V gene TRBV27 combines with J gene TRBJ2-1, with D hard to call. V lost 5 bases and J lost 9, with 11 bases in between. CDR3 length: 12 residues. CDR1 MNHEY and CDR2 SMNVEV come from the germline V gene (reference sequence). The CDR3 DNA follows: TGTGCCAGCAGTGCGAGTTTGAGTGAGCAGTTCTTC. Translation: CASSASLSEQFF.

This clone was observed a single time. The chain links TRBV28 to TRBJ2-3; 7 bases line up with TRBD1. V shed 6 bases, J shed 2 bases, and the junction held 8 bases outside the gene matches. CDR1 MDHEN and CDR2 SYDVKM come from the germline V gene. CDR3 length: 15 residues. The CDR3 loop is CASSSFTGVTDTQYF. The CDR3 DNA follows: TGTGCCAGCAGCTCCTTTACAGGGGTCACAGATACGCAGTATTTT.

This clone showed up just a few times. This sequence joins TRBV9 and TRBJ1-4; D not resolved. Germline-derived CDR1 and CDR2 are SGDLS and YYNGEE. The CDR3 is made up of 15 amino acids. V lost 0 bases and J 8 bases, leaving 14 bases between the germline ends. The CDR3 here is CASSVGDGIGEKLFF. CDR3 coding DNA: TGTGCCAGCAGCGTAGGTGACGGCATCGGGGAAAAACTGTTTTTT.

The chain links TRBV18 to TRBJ1-1; 7 positions agree with TRBD1. With V trimmed by 3 bases and J by 9 bases, 4 bases remained unmatched. This CDR3 has 12 residues. In germline, CDR1 is KGHSH, CDR2 LQKENI. The CDR3 spells CASSPNRGQAFF. CDR3 DNA: TGTGCCAGCTCACCTAACAGGGGACAAGCTTTCTTT.

This clone was observed a handful of times. In DNA, the CDR3 is TGTGCCAGCAGCGCTTTCAGTCAGAACACTGAAGCTTTCTTT. It encodes CASSAFSQNTEAFF. The gene calls are TRBV9 and TRBJ1-1; D gene uncertain. V dropped 3 bases and J dropped 1 base, with 10 bases sitting between them. Germline V gene sequence: CDR1 SGDLS, CDR2 YYNGEE. The length of the CDR3 is 14 residues. The full variable domain, its missing parts supplied by reference TRBV9 and TRBJ1-1, is DSGVTQTPKHLITATGQRVTLRCSPRSGDLSVYWYQQSLDQGLQFLIQYYNGEERAKGNILERFSAQQFPDLHSELNLSSLELGDSALYFCASSAFSQNTEAFFGQGTRLTVV.

This clone was observed a handful of times. The V call is TRBV4-1, the J call TRBJ1-3, with TRBD1 matching 8 bases. CDR1 and CDR2 from the germline V gene are MGHRA and YSYEKL. V was pared by 0 bases and J by 1 base, with 11 bases of the junction left unmatched. This CDR3 region has 19 residues. For the CDR3, the DNA is TGCGCCAGCAGCCAAGATAGTAGCGGAGACAGGGGATCTGGAAACACCATATATTTT. Protein product: CASSQDSSGDRGSGNTIYF.

The V gene is TRBV20-1, the J gene TRBJ2-3; 9 bases are shared with TRBD1. Trimming took 5 bases from V and 0 from J; bases not matched to a gene: 3. Germline CDR1 DFQATT, CDR2 SNEGSKA (reference sequence). This CDR3 comprises 14 residues. CDR3: CSAGGQGSTDTQYF. DNA of the CDR3: TGCAGTGCTGGTGGACAGGGGAGCACAGATACGCAGTATTTT.

The genes are TRBV7-2 and TRBJ1-4, with 10 bases aligning to TRBD1. With V trimmed by 5 bases and J by 8 bases, 8 bases remained unmatched. The CDR3 has 15 amino acids. Per the germline V gene, CDR1 is SGHTA and CDR2 is FQGNSA. The CDR3 DNA reads TGTGCCAGCAGCAGACAGGGGGCGCAGGGGGAAAAACTGTTTTTT. Translating gives CASSRQGAQGEKLFF.

V gene TRBV5-8 combines with J gene TRBJ2-4, with a weak D call TRBD2 (8 bases). V was trimmed by 4 bases and J by 8 bases, leaving 22 bases between them. The CDR3 runs to 16 residues. From germline, CDR1 is SGHTS and CDR2 YDEGEE. The DNA of the CDR3 is TGTGCCAGCAGCCCAGGGGGTCGGGAGGGAGGATACATTCAGTACTTC. Protein sequence: CASSPGGREGGYIQYF.

DNA of the CDR3: TGCGCCAGCAGCCAAAACAGTCATAGCAATCAGCCCCAGCATTTT. It yields the protein CASSQNSHSNQPQHF. V usage is TRBV4-1 and J usage is TRBJ1-5; D unclear. V was shortened by 2 bases and J by 0 bases, with 8 bases between the two germline ends. Germline V gene data show CDR1 as MGHRA and CDR2 as YSYEKL. The CDR3 has 15 residues.

The chain employs TRBV13 and TRBJ2-1; 7 bases align to TRBD2. J gave up 13 bases and V 6 bases, and 12 bases lay outside the gene matches. This CDR3 is 13 amino acids long. CDR1 and CDR2 (germline): PRHDT, FYEKMQ (reference sequence). The CDR3 reads CASSRDYLGGQFF. DNA of the CDR3: TGTGCCAGCAGTCGGGACTACCTCGGAGGACAGTTCTTC.

This clone showed up just once. The rearrangement links TRBV19 to TRBJ2-3, with a tentative D call TRBD1 (6 bases). The CDR3 sequence is 16 residues long. V lost 5 bases and J 2 bases, leaving 17 bases between the germline ends. Germline loops: CDR1 LNHDA, CDR2 SQIVND (reference sequence). The CDR3 spells CASSPKTGWSTDTQYF. DNA of the CDR3: TGTGCCAGTAGTCCCAAAACAGGGTGGTCCACAGATACGCAGTATTTT.

The V and J genes are TRBV5-3 and TRBJ1-6, with unresolved D. TRBV5-3 falls under the ORF class, with uncertain function. The CDR3 spans 17 residues. V dropped 2 bases and J dropped 5 bases, with 17 bases sitting between them. The CDR3 spells CARSFALRASHNSPLHF. The CDR3 bases are TGTGCCAGAAGCTTCGCTCTGAGGGCCAGCCATAATTCACCCCTCCACTTT.

The chain combines TRBV9 with TRBJ1-4, with a weak D call TRBD1 (5 bases). CDR1 is SGDLS and CDR2 is YYNGEE in the germline V gene. With 4 bases removed from V and 0 bases from J, the gap between germline ends came to 10 bases. The length of the CDR3 is 15 residues. The CDR3 here is CASSLDITTNEKLFF. For the CDR3, the DNA is TGTGCCAGCAGCTTGGACATCACAACTAATGAAAAACTGTTTTTT.